This T cell receptor beta chain originates from a study of blood T cells in healthy people across ages. The CDR3 is made up of 15 amino acids. Germline CDR1 reads SNHLY; CDR2 reads FYNNEI. V was shortened by 8 bases and J by 7 bases, with 21 bases between the two germline ends. Next came a second PCR, run for about 6 to 12 cycles, which used a sample-barcoded 5' primer along with a J-beta primer mix. TCRdb used MiXCR to reprocess the 5' RACE reads, holding one entry per CDR3 protein. The sample has roughly 800,000 distinct CDR3 sequences; 55% to 75% are singletons. They isolated at least 7 million PBMCs from each sample. Extraction of total RNA produced a minimum of 5 micrograms from each sample.

This TCR came from a man aged 25 to 40 in good health. This chain joins TRBV2 and TRBJ2-1; tentative D call: TRBD1 (6 bases). The sequenced sample consisted of blood. As DNA, the CDR3 is TGTGCCAGCCGCTGGTGGCAGGGGCGTCAAAATGAGCAGTTCTTC. Residues: CASRWWQGRQNEQFF. The whole variable domain, remainder taken from reference TRBV2 and TRBJ2-1, is EPEVTQTPSHQVTQMGQEVILRCVPISNHLYFYWYRQILGQKVEFLVSFYNNEISEKSEIFDDQFSVERPDGSNFTLKIRSTKLEDSAMYFCASRWWQGRQNEQFFGPGTRLTVL.